This T cell receptor beta chain was obtained from a study of cytomegalovirus exposure and HLA in healthy donors. Points on this clone: Its antigen is unidentified.

With 60 Vbeta and 13 Jbeta primers, the PCR was carried out. Clones were read by immunoSEQ multiplex PCR, and TCRdb kept only the in-frame ones, dropping some. The profile shows roughly 95,000 clones, approximately 85% of them singletons. Overall study results and limits: Presence/absence comparisons presumed near-even sequencing depth among donors. Reported findings show TCR beta sequences accurately forecast HLA-A and HLA-B alleles in most subjects.

The CDR3 contains 15 residues. Trimming cost V 4 bases and J 0 bases, with 15 bases left between them. Germline CDR1 SQVTM, CDR2 ANQGSEA. The source is a man aged 25 to 40 in good health and CMV-seropositive. Input material: PBMCs. This rearrangement joins TRBV29-1 to TRBJ1-1; D gene uncertain. The CDR3 DNA reads TGCAGCGTTGTAGTGCCAGGTTTTATGAACACTGAAGCTTTCTTT. Its translation is CSVVVPGFMNTEAFF. The full variable domain, its missing parts supplied by reference TRBV29-1 and TRBJ1-1, is SAVISQKPSRDICQRGTSLTIQCQVDSQVTMMFWYRQQPGQSLTLIATANQGSEATYESGFVIDKFPISRPNLTFSTLTVSNMSPEDSSIYLCSVVVPGFMNTEAFFGQGTRLTVV.